This TCR beta chain derives from a study of T cells after yellow fever vaccination. The V segment lost 5 bases and the J segment 6 bases; nucleotides outside the gene matches: 12. The CDR3 totals 16 residues. CDR1 MNHEY and CDR2 SMNVEV come from the germline V gene (reference sequence). About this clonotype: Its antigen is still unknown.

As TCR cDNA was made by 5'RACE template switching, a universal primer site and UMIs were added. Each CDR3 protein is one row after TCRdb ran MiXCR on the 5' RACE reads. In the table there are under 400,000 distinct CDR3 sequences, more than 9% of which are singletons. Findings and limits, study-wide: Shared CD4/CD8 clonotypes were a small share, likely from convergent recombination.

The sample consisted of PBMCs, taken on the day of the first yellow fever vaccination. This sequence was found in a man younger than 35 who received the YFV17D yellow fever vaccine. This chain joins TRBV27 and TRBJ2-3; TRBD2 agrees at 9 bases. Written as DNA, the CDR3 is TGTGCCAGCAGTGCCGCCGCGGGGGGGCCGGTGGATACGCAGTATTTT. This codes for CASSAAAGGPVDTQYF.